These 3 T cell receptor beta chains originate from one sample sequenced in a study of blood T cell repertoires in COVID-19. The repertoire was sequenced with immunoSEQ multiplex PCR; TCRdb's copy has only in-frame clones and lacks some. The sample contains 75,000 to 80,000 clones, around 83% of which appear only once. The sample was peripheral blood. These receptors all come from a man aged 55-75 years with COVID-19, enrolled during active disease.

A few counts support this clone. The CDR3 DNA reads TGTGCCAGCAGTGCGGACGGAGGATATGGCTACACCTTC. Encoded protein: CASSADGGYGYTF. The rearrangement joins TRBV28 to TRBJ1-2; D remains unclear. The V end lost 5 bases, the J end lost 5 bases, and 12 bases lay between the germline ends. CDR3 length: 13 residues. CDR1 MDHEN and CDR2 SYDVKM come from the germline V gene.

CDR3 bases: TGTGCCAGCAGTTACTGGAGCGGGAGAGGAAATGAGCAGTTCTTC. Its translation is CASSYWSGRGNEQFF. The J gene is TRBJ2-1, the V gene TRBV6-2 or TRBV6-3, with 8 bases fitting TRBD2. The V and J ends lost 1 base and 7 bases, in that order; junction bases with no gene match: 6. The CDR3 is 15 amino acids. Germline V CDR1 and CDR2: MNHEY, SVGEGT.

This sequence joins TRBV7-6 and TRBJ2-7, with TRBD1 as a possible D gene (7 bases). Germline lookup yields CDR1 SGHVS and CDR2 FNYEAQ. Trimming cost V 5 bases and J 3 bases, with 17 bases left between them. This CDR3 spans 15 amino acids. The CDR3 loop reads CASSTRQGGRYEQYF. CDR3 DNA sequence: TGTGCCAGCAGCACACGACAGGGAGGTCGCTACGAGCAGTACTTC.